Listed below are T cell receptor beta chains from one sample, sequenced in a study of blood T cells in healthy people across ages. TCRdb processed the 5' RACE reads anew with MiXCR; each CDR3 protein has one entry. The sample shows over 1,500,000 distinct CDR3 sequences, about 50% of them seen only once. Material for sequencing was blood. The receptor source for this set is a woman between 35 and 50 years old in good health. Both conserved end residues are part of each CDR3. The D gene is left open where the match is weak. Size is stated for part of the rows, as once, few or many counts, or as a class when the clone is expanded.

V	size	D	J	DNA	CDR3
TRBV7-3	few	TRBD2	TRBJ2-1	TGTGCCAGCAGCTCCGGGGGGGGTGGACGAGATGAGCAGTTCTTC	CASSSGGGGRDEQFF
TRBV12-3/TRBV12-4	-	TRBD2	TRBJ2-5	TGTGCCAGCAGTGGGGTTGGGACTAGCGGTCAAGAGACCCAGTACTTC	CASSGVGTSGQETQYF
TRBV29-1	few	TRBD1	TRBJ2-7	TGCAGCGCAAGGTTGGACAGGGGGTTTTATCACGAGCAGTACTTC	CSARLDRGFYHEQYF
TRBV7-2	-	-	TRBJ2-7	TGTGCCAGCAGCTTAGAATGGGGTCAGGGCTACGAGCAGTACTTC	CASSLEWGQGYEQYF
TRBV12-3/TRBV12-4	many	-	TRBJ2-7	TGTGCCAGCAGTTTCTCCAGGCCAACCTACGAGCAGTACTTC	CASSFSRPTYEQYF
TRBV4-1	-	-	TRBJ2-3	TGCGCCAGCAGCCAATTGGACAGCGTGTCTGGTACGCAGTATTTT	CASSQLDSVSGTQYF
TRBV28	-	-	TRBJ2-7	TGTGCCAGCTTTAACAGGGACCCCTACGAGCAGTACTTC	CASFNRDPYEQYF
TRBV10-3	-	-	TRBJ1-5	TGTGCCATCAGTGAGAGCGGCCTTAGCAATCAGCCCCAGCATTTT	CAISESGLSNQPQHF
TRBV5-6	-	TRBD2	TRBJ2-7	TGTGCCAGCAGCCAGTGGGGGGGCGAGCAGTACTTC	CASSQWGGEQYF
TRBV7-2	-	-	TRBJ1-4	TGTGCCAGCAGCTTCCCGAAGGTCGGAACTAATGAAAAACTGTTTTTT	CASSFPKVGTNEKLFF
TRBV28	few	TRBD1	TRBJ2-7	TGTGCCAGCAGTCCTACAGGGGCGGAGAACGAGCAGTACTTC	CASSPTGAENEQYF
TRBV4-1	-	-	TRBJ2-1	TGCGCCAGCAGCCAGGTACGAGAAGGGCCCGGTGAGCAGTTCTTC	CASSQVREGPGEQFF
TRBV10-3	many	-	TRBJ2-7	TGTGCCATCAGTGAGACAGGCGGCTCCTACGAGCAGTACTTC	CAISETGGSYEQYF
TRBV6-2/TRBV6-3	-	-	TRBJ2-3	TGTGCCAGCAGCATCGGCCTGTTTACGCAGTATTTT	CASSIGLFTQYF
TRBV20-1	-	-	TRBJ2-7	TGCAGTGCAACCCCGGGCCTGAGGAGCTCCTACGAGCAGTACTTC	CSATPGLRSSYEQYF
TRBV5-1	few	TRBD1	TRBJ2-1	TGCGCCAGCAGCACCGCGGACAGGGGGAATAGTGAGCAGTTCTTC	CASSTADRGNSEQFF
TRBV28	-	TRBD1	TRBJ1-4	TGTGCCAGCAGTTTGGGGACCCGGGGGACAGGGAAAGAAAAACTGTTTTTT	CASSLGTRGTGKEKLFF
TRBV6-2/TRBV6-3	-	-	TRBJ1-4	TGTGCCAGCAGTAACAGGGTGCATGAAAAACTGTTTTTT	CASSNRVHEKLFF
TRBV12-3/TRBV12-4	-	-	TRBJ1-1	TGTGCCAGCAGTCGGAATGCCGAAAGAATGAATGGAGCTTTCTTT	CASSRNAERMNGAFF
TRBV11-3	-	-	TRBJ2-1	TGTGCCAGCAGCTTTTCGGGATTACAGAATGAGCAGTTCTTC	CASSFSGLQNEQFF
TRBV4-3	few	-	TRBJ2-5	TGCGCCAGCAGCCAAGAAGGCGGGGGCCCCGTAGACCAAGAGACCCAGTACTTC	CASSQEGGGPVDQETQYF
TRBV7-2	-	-	TRBJ2-7	TGTGCCAGCAGCTTACCGGCCCGTCACTCCTACGAGCAGTACTTC	CASSLPARHSYEQYF
TRBV7-9	few	-	TRBJ2-6	TGTGCCAGCAGCTTTTACGCCGCTGGGGCCAACGTCCTGACTTTC	CASSFYAAGANVLTF
TRBV7-9	-	-	TRBJ1-1	TGTGCCACGATTCAGAGTCCGAACACTGAAGCTTTCTTT	CATIQSPNTEAFF
TRBV29-1	few	TRBD2	TRBJ2-1	TGCAGCGTGCCGCGGGGGGGGTACAATGAGCAGTTCTTC	CSVPRGGYNEQFF
TRBV27	-	TRBD1	TRBJ1-4	TGTGCCAGCAGGCCTCGGGACAGGGGGCGGAATGAAAAACTGTTTTTT	CASRPRDRGRNEKLFF
TRBV6-6	-	-	TRBJ2-7	TGTGCCAGCAGTTACGACTTATACTACGAGCAGTACTTC	CASSYDLYYEQYF
TRBV6-5	-	TRBD2	TRBJ2-7	TGTGCCAGCAGGTCCGGATGGGAGGGTTACGAGCAGTACTTC	CASRSGWEGYEQYF
TRBV9	-	-	TRBJ2-4	TGTGCCAGCAGCGTAGTAGGGAGTAACATTCAGTACTTC	CASSVVGSNIQYF